Below, one TCR beta chain is given with its context. Its antigen remains unknown. This entry comes from a study of T cells in Graves' hyperthyroidism and ophthalmopathy. This CDR3 has 16 amino acids. Unmatched junction bases numbered 8, after V lost 7 bases and J lost 7 bases. The germline gives CDR1 SNHLY, CDR2 FYNNEI. The study excluded patients with uncontrolled infection, other autoimmune disease, pregnancy or lactation. Study-wide results and limits: Ophthalmopathy, which appeared later, was predicted by the model a median around 6.5 months before onset. Expanded thyroid clonotypes (above 0.001) were mostly also found in blood. The authors' 13 V-J model separated ophthalmopathy from stable hyperthyroidism.

RNA transcripts gave rise to amplified TCR beta CDR3 regions. A set of HTBI primers served as the primers for a first-round RT-PCR of the TCR CDR3. TCRdb re-derived calls from the multiplex PCR reads in MiXCR, one entry per CDR3 protein. The data hold hundreds of thousands of distinct CDR3 sequences, with around 15% observed a single time. The rearrangement links TRBV2 to TRBJ2-1; 15 nucleotides align to TRBD2. The clonotype comes from an older woman with Graves' ophthalmopathy. Sequencing was done on a sample of blood. The CDR3 DNA reads TGTGCCAGCATCACCGGGACTAGCGGGAGGAGTAATGAGCAGTTCTTC. Its protein is CASITGTSGRSNEQFF.